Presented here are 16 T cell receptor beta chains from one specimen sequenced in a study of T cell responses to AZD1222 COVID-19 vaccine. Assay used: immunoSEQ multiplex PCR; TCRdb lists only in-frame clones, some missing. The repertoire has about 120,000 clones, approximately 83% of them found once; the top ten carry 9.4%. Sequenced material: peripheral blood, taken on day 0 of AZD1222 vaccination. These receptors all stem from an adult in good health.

CDR3 sequence: CASSLAGGTGLPEAFF. The CDR3, as DNA: TGCGCCAGCAGCTTGGCCGGCGGGACAGGGCTTCCTGAAGCTTTCTTT. This chain connects TRBV5-1 to TRBJ1-1; 9 positions match TRBD1. J lost 6 bases, V lost 0 bases, and 9 bases had no gene match. This CDR3 region has 16 residues. Germline V lookup: CDR1 SGHRS, CDR2 YFSETQ. Filled out from reference TRBV5-1 and TRBJ1-1, the complete variable domain reads KAGVTQTPRYLIKTRGQQVTLSCSPISGHRSVSWYQQTPGQGLQFLFEYFSETQRNKGNFPGRFSGRQFSNSRSEMNVSTLELGDSALYLCASSLAGGTGLPEAFFGQGTRLTVV.

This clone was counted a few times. CDR3 sequence reads: CAWSTGTSNQPQHF. Here the CDR3 DNA reads TGTGCCTGGAGCACAGGGACCAGCAATCAGCCCCAGCATTTT. The gene calls are TRBV30 and TRBJ1-5; a possible D gene is TRBD1 (6 bases). The CDR3 sequence is 14 residues long. V lost 3 bases to trimming and J lost 1 base, with 10 bases between them. Per germline, CDR1 GTSNPN and CDR2 SVGIG (reference sequence).

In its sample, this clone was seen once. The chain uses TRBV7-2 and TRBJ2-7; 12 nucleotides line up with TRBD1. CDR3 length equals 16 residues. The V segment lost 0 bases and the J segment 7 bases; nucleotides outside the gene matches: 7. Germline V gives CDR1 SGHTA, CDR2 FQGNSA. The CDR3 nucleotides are TGTGCCAGCAGCTTAGCCTTGGGACAGGGGGCAGGAGAGCAGTACTTC. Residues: CASSLALGQGAGEQYF.

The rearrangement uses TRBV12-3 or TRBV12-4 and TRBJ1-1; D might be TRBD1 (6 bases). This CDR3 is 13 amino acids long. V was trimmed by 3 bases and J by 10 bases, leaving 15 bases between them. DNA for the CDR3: TGTGCCAGCAGTTTCGAGAGGGGGTCTGGAGCTTTCTTT. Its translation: CASSFERGSGAFF.

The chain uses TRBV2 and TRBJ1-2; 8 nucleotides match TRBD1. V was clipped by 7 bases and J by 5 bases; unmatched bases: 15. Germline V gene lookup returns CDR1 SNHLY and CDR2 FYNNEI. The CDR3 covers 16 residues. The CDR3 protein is CASTLDRAVNRYGYTF. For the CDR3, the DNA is TGTGCCAGCACCTTGGACAGGGCTGTAAATAGATATGGCTACACCTTC.

The DNA of the CDR3 is TGTGCCTGGATGAGGCAGGGGAAGCTCTTAAACTATGGCTACACCTTC. Translating it yields CAWMRQGKLLNYGYTF. This chain connects TRBV30 to TRBJ1-2; perhaps TRBD1 as D (6 bases). This CDR3 is built from 16 residues. V lost 4 bases and J 2 bases, leaving 20 bases between the germline ends. Germline V gene sequence: CDR1 GTSNPN, CDR2 SVGIG (reference sequence).

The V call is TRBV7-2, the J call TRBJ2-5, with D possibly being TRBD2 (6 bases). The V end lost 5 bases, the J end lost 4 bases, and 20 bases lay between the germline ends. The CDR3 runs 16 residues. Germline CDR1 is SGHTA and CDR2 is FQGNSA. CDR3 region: CASSQFRMAGRETQYF. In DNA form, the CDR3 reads TGTGCCAGCAGCCAGTTCCGTATGGCGGGAAGAGAGACCCAGTACTTC.

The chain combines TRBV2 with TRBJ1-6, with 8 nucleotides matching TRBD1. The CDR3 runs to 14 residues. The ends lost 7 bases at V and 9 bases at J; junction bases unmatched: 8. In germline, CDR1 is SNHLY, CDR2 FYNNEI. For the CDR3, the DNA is TGTGCCAGCAACCCCGGGACAGGTGGTTCACCCCTCCACTTT. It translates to CASNPGTGGSPLHF.

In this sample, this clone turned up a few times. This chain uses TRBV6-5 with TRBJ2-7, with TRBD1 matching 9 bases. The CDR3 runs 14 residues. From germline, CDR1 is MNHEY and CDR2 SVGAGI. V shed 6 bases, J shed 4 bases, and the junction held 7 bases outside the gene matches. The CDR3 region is CASSSVDRGYEQYF. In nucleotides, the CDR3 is TGTGCCAGCAGCTCCGTGGACAGGGGTTACGAGCAGTACTTC.

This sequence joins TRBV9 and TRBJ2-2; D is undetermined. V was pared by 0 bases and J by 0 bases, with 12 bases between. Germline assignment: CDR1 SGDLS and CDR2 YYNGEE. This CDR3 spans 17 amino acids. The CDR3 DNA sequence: TGTGCCAGCAGCGTAGTTTCAGGCACCGCGAACACCGGGGAGCTGTTTTTT. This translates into CASSVVSGTANTGELFF.

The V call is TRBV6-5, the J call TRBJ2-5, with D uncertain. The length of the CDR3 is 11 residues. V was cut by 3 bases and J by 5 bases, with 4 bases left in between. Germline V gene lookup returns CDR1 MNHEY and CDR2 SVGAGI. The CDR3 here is CASSYRETQYF. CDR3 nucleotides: TGTGCCAGCAGTTATAGGGAGACCCAGTACTTC.

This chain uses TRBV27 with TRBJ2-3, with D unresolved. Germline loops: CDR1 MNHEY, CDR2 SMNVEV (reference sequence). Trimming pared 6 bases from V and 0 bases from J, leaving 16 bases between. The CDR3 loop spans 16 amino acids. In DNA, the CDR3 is TGTGCCAGCAGGGACGAGGACGGCCCTAGCACAGATACGCAGTATTTT. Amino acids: CASRDEDGPSTDTQYF.

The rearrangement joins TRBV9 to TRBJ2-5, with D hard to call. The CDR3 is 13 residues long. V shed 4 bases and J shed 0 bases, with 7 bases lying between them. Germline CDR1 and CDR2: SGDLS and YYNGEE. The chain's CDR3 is CASSRVNQETQYF. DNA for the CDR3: TGTGCCAGCAGCCGAGTCAACCAAGAGACCCAGTACTTC.

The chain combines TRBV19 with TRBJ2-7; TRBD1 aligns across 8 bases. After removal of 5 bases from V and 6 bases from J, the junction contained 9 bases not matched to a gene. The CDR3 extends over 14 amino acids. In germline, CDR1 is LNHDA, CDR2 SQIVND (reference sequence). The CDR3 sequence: CASSYNRGKSEQYF. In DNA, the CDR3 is TGTGCCAGTAGTTATAACAGGGGGAAGAGCGAGCAGTACTTC.

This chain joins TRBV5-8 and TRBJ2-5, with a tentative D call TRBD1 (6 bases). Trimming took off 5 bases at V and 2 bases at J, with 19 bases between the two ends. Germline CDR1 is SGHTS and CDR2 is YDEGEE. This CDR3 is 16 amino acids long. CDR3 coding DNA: TGTGCCAGCAGTCGTAACGACGAGAGGGGGCAAGAGACCCAGTACTTC. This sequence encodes CASSRNDERGQETQYF.

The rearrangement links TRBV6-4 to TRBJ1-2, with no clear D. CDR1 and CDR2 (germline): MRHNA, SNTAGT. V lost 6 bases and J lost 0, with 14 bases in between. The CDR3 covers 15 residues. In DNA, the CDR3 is TGTGCCAGCAGCGCACGGCCAACAGCTAACTATGGCTACACCTTC. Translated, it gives CASSARPTANYGYTF.